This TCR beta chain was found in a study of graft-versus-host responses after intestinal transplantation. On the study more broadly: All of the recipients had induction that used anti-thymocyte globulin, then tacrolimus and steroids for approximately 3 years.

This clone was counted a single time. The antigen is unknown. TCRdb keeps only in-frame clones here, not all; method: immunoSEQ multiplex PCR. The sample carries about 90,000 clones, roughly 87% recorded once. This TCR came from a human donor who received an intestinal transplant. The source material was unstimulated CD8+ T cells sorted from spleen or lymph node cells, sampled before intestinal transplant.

The chain's CDR3 is CASRPPDRGRLKHKWPGELFF. CDR3 nucleotides: TGTGCCAGCAGGCCCCCCGACAGGGGGCGCCTTAAACATAAGTGGCCCGGGGAGCTGTTTTTT. The V call is TRBV27, the J call TRBJ2-2, with 10 positions matching TRBD1. This CDR3 is built from 21 residues. V shed 6 bases and J 6 bases; nucleotides not matched to a gene: 25. The germline V gene has CDR1 MNHEY and CDR2 SMNVEV (reference sequence).